This TCR beta chain stems from a study of blood T cell repertoires in COVID-19. About the study: Samples of COVID-19 (acute and convalescent) were obtained from the United States, Italy and Spain. T cells, B-cell-depleted T cells, or PBMCs provided the cDNA or gDNA that served as material.

This CDR3 has 15 residues. Trimming removed 1 base from V and 7 bases from J; junction bases left unmatched: 5. The germline gives CDR1 LGHDT, CDR2 YNNKEL (reference sequence). Under the authors' procedure: Reference gene primer amplification gave estimated nucleated cell counts. Clones were sequenced by immunoSEQ multiplex PCR, and TCRdb holds only the in-frame ones, with some missing. Clonal size and the V and J genes are those of that table, whereas D and trimming came from the DNA. The sample lists about 82,000 clones, roughly four fifths occurring once. The chain carries TRBV3-1 (or the pseudogene TRBV3-2) and TRBJ2-2; 8 bases are shared with TRBD1. The specimen was peripheral blood. The TCR was taken from a man in his fifties with active or convalescent COVID-19. CDR3 nucleotides: TGTGCCAGCAGCCAAGGACAGGGGTACGGCGGGGAGCTGTTTTTT. The encoded protein is CASSQGQGYGGELFF.